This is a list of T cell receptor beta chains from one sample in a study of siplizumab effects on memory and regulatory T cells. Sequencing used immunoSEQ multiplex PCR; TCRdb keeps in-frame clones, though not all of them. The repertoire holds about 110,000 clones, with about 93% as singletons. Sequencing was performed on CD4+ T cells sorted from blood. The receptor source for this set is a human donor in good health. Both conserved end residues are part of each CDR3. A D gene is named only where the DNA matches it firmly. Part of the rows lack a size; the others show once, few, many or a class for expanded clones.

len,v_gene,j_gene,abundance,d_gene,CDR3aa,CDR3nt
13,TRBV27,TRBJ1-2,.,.,CATSRVGEGGYTF,TGTGCCACCTCCAGGGTAGGGGAAGGCGGCTACACCTTC
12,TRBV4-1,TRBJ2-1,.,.,CASSQDAGQQFF,TGCGCCAGCAGCCAAGATGCGGGTCAACAGTTCTTC
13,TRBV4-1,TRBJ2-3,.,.,CASSQAGTDTQYF,TGCGCCAGCAGCCAGGCCGGGACAGATACGCAGTATTTT
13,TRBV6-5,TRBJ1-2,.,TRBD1,CASRSPTGGGYTF,TGTGCCAGCAGATCTCCGACAGGGGGTGGCTACACCTTC
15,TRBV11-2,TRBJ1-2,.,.,CASSLSQARNYGYTF,TGTGCCAGCAGCTTATCACAGGCCCGAAACTATGGCTACACCTTC
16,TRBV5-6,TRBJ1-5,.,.,CASSLGGAGSNQPQHF,TGTGCCAGCAGCTTAGGAGGGGCCGGGAGCAATCAGCCCCAGCATTTT
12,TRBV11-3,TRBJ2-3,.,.,CASSLHVDTQYF,TGTGCCAGCAGCCTCCACGTAGATACGCAGTATTTT
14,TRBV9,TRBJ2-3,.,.,CASSVAFGGSTQYF,TGTGCCAGCAGCGTAGCTTTCGGTGGGTCAACGCAGTATTTT
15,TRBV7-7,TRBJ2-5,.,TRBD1,CASSSNRGYQETQYF,TGTGCTAGCAGTAGTAACAGGGGATACCAAGAGACCCAGTACTTC
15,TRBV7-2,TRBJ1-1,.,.,CASSPRRGPNTEAFF,TGTGCCAGCAGCCCCCGACGGGGCCCGAACACTGAAGCTTTCTTT
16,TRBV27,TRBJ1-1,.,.,CASRKNTQGVHRVAFF,TGTGCCAGCAGGAAGAATACCCAAGGGGTTCATAGGGTAGCTTTCTTT
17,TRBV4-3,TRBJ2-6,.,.,CASSHLSFGPGANVLTF,TGCGCCAGCAGCCACTTAAGTTTTGGGCCTGGGGCCAACGTCCTGACTTTC
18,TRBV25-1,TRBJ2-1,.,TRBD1,CASSGWPGTGVSTGAQFF,TGTGCCAGCAGTGGCTGGCCCGGGACAGGGGTCAGCACAGGGGCGCAGTTCTTC
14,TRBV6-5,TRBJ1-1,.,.,CASSYRHRSSEAFF,TGTGCCAGCAGTTACCGGCATAGGAGTTCTGAAGCTTTCTTT
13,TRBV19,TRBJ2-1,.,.,CASSRGSYNEQFF,TGTGCCAGTAGTCGGGGCTCCTACAATGAGCAGTTCTTC
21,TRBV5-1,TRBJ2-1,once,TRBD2,CASSRSTGTRPPPIVYNEQFF,TGCGCCAGCAGCCGTTCAACCGGGACTAGGCCTCCCCCCATCGTTTACAATGAGCAGTTCTTC
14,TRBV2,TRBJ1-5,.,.,CASSGGGRVQPQHF,TGTGCCAGCAGTGGAGGGGGACGAGTTCAGCCCCAGCATTTT
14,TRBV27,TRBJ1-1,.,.,CASSLRSRETAAFF,TGTGCCAGCAGTTTAAGGTCCCGTGAGACAGCAGCTTTCTTT
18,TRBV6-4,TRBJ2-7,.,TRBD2,CASTPGGGLAGSSYEQYF,TGTGCCAGCACCCCAGGAGGGGGACTAGCGGGGAGCTCCTACGAGCAGTACTTC
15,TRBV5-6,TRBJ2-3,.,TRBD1,CASSYRTGWPDTQYF,TGTGCCAGCAGCTATAGGACAGGGTGGCCAGATACGCAGTATTTT
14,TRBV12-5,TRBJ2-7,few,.,CASGKDGSSYEQYF,TGTGCTAGTGGCAAGGACGGAAGCTCCTACGAGCAGTACTTC
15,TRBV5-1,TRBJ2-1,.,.,CASSFGAGDMDEQFF,TGCGCCAGCAGCTTTGGGGCAGGAGATATGGATGAGCAGTTCTTC
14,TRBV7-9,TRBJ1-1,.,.,CASRQQDANTEAFF,TGTGCCAGCAGGCAACAGGACGCGAACACTGAAGCTTTCTTT
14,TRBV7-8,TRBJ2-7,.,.,CASSFDRFSYEQYF,TGTGCCAGCAGCTTCGACCGTTTCTCCTACGAGCAGTACTTC
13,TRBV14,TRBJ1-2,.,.,CASSQGANYGYTF,TGTGCCAGCAGCCAGGGGGCCAACTATGGCTACACCTTC
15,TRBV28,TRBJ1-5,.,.,CASSPREGGNQPQHF,TGTGCCAGCAGCCCCAGGGAGGGGGGCAATCAGCCCCAGCATTTT
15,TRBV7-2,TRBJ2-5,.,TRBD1,CASSKRTGGRETQYF,TGTGCCAGCAGCAAACGGACAGGGGGCAGGGAGACCCAGTACTTC
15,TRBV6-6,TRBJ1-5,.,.,CASSWDGHSNQPQHF,TGTGCCAGCAGCTGGGACGGTCATAGCAATCAGCCCCAGCATTTT
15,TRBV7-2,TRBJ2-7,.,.,CASSFAPGRNYEQYF,TGTGCCAGCAGCTTCGCCCCGGGACGCAACTACGAGCAGTACTTC
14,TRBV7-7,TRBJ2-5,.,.,CASSPVGIQETQYF,TGTGCTAGCAGCCCTGTGGGTATCCAAGAGACCCAGTACTTC
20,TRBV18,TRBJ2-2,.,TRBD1,CASSPLPGQGGYPNTGELFF,TGTGCCAGCTCACCATTACCCGGACAGGGGGGCTATCCGAACACCGGGGAGCTGTTTTTT
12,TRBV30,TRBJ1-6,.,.,CAWSPQGTPLHF,TGTGCCTGGAGTCCCCAGGGAACACCCCTCCACTTT
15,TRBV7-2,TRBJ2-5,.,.,CASSRRGPSQETQYF,TGTGCCAGCAGTCGGCGGGGGCCCTCACAAGAGACCCAGTACTTC
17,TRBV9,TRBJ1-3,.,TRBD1,CASSPSGQGAAGNTIYF,TGTGCCAGCAGCCCCAGTGGACAGGGGGCCGCTGGAAACACCATATATTTT
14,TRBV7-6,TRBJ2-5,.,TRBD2,CASSLMGGEETQYF,TGTGCCAGCAGCCTAATGGGGGGGGAAGAGACCCAGTACTTC
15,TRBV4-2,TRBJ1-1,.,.,CASSYTTQGNTEAFF,TGTGCCAGCAGCTATACAACGCAGGGGAACACTGAAGCTTTCTTT
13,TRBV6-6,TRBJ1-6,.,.,CASSLMLNSPLHF,TGTGCCAGCAGTTTAATGCTTAATTCACCCCTCCACTTT
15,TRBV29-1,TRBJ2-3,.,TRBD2,CSVGTTSGLTDTQYF,TGCAGCGTTGGGACTACTAGCGGACTCACAGATACGCAGTATTTT
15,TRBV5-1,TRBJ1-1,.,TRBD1,CASSLLAGGTYEAFF,TGCGCCAGCAGCTTGCTGGCAGGGGGGACGTATGAAGCTTTCTTT
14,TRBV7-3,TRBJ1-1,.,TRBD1,CASSKTGENTEAFF,TGTGCCAGCAGCAAGACAGGGGAGAACACTGAAGCTTTCTTT
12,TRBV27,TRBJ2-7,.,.,CATRTVSYEQYF,TGTGCCACCAGGACAGTCTCCTACGAGCAGTACTTC
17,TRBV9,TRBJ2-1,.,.,CASSVLPAVGGFDEQFF,TGTGCCAGCAGCGTGCTGCCCGCCGTGGGGGGTTTCGATGAGCAGTTCTTC
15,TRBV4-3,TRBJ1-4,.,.,CASSQDPFPQEKLFF,TGCGCCAGCAGCCAAGATCCATTCCCGCAAGAAAAACTGTTTTTT
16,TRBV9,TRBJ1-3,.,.,CASSAHGQISGNTIYF,TGTGCCAGCAGCGCCCACGGACAGATATCTGGAAACACCATATATTTT
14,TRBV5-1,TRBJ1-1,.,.,CASSGQGGDAEAFF,TGCGCCAGCAGCGGCCAGGGAGGGGACGCTGAAGCTTTCTTT
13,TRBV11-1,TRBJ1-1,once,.,CASSLAGGTEAFF,TGTGCCAGCAGCTTAGCAGGGGGCACTGAAGCTTTCTTT
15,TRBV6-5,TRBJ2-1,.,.,CASRGDSATHGEQFF,TGTGCCAGCAGGGGGGATTCAGCTACGCACGGTGAGCAGTTCTTC
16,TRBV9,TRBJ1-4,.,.,CASSVHGGETNEKLFF,TGTGCCAGCAGCGTACACGGGGGCGAAACTAATGAAAAACTGTTTTTT
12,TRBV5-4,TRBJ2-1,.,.,CASSRPDNEQFF,TGTGCCAGCAGTCGACCTGACAATGAGCAGTTCTTC
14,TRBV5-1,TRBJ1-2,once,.,CASSLLERGYGYTF,TGCGCCAGCAGCTTATTGGAACGGGGGTATGGCTACACCTTC
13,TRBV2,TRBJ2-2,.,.,CASSVIPTGELFF,TGTGCCAGCAGTGTTATACCGACCGGGGAGCTGTTTTTT
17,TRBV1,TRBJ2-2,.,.,CTSSQPQGAGNTGELFF,TGCACCAGCAGCCAACCTCAGGGGGCTGGGAACACCGGGGAGCTGTTTTTT
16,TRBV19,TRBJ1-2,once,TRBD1,CASSIRPMDRGNGYTF,TGTGCCAGTAGTATACGGCCCATGGACAGGGGAAATGGCTACACCTTC